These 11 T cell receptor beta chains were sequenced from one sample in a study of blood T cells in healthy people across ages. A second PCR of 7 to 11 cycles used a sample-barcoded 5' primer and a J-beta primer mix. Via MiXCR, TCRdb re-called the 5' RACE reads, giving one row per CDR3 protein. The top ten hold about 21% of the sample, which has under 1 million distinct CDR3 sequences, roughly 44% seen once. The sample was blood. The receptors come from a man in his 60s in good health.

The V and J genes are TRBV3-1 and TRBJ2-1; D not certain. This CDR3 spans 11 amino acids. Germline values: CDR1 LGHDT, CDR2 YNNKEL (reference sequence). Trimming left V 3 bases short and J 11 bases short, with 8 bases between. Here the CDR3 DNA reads TGTGCCAGCAGCCAGGGCCCCCAGCAGTTCTTC. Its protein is CASSQGPQQFF.

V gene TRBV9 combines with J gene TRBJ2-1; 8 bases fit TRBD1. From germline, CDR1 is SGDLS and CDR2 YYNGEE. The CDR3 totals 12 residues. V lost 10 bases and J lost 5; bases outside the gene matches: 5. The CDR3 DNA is TGTGCCTCTCAGGGGGCCAACAATGAGCAGTTCTTC. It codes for CASQGANNEQFF.

The DNA of the CDR3 is TGCAGTGCTACTCGGGGGGCCTCCTACAATGAGCAGTTCTTC. Protein product: CSATRGASYNEQFF. The chain recombines TRBV20-1 with TRBJ2-1; tentative D call: TRBD2 (7 bases). CDR3 size: 14 residues. Germline CDR1 is DFQATT and CDR2 is SNEGSKA (reference sequence). Trimming shortened V by 4 bases and J by 0 bases, and 10 bases separated the two germline ends.

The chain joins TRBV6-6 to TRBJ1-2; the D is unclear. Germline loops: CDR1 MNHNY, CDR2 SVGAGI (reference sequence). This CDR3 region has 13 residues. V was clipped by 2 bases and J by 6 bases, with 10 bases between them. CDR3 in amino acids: CASSYESYNGYTF. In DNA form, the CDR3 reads TGTGCCAGCAGTTACGAGAGCTACAATGGCTACACCTTC.

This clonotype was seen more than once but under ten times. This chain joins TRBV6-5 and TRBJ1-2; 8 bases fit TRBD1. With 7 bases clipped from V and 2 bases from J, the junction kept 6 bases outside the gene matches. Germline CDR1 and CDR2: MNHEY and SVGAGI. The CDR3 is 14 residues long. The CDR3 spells CASTYRTGNYGYTF. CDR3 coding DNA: TGTGCCAGCACCTACCGGACAGGGAACTATGGCTACACCTTC.

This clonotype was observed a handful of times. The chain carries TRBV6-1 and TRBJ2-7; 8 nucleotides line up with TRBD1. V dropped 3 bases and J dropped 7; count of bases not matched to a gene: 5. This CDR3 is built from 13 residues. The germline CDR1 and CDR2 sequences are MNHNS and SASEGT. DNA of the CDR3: TGTGCCAGCAGTGACGACAGGGGTTGGGAGCAGTACTTC. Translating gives CASSDDRGWEQYF.

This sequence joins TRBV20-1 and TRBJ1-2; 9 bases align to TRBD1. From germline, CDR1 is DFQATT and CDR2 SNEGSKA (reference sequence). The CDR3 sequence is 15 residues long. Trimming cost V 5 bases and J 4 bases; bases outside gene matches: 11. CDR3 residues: CSARQRSDRGYGYTF. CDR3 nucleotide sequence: TGCAGTGCTCGACAGAGGTCGGACAGGGGCTATGGCTACACCTTC.

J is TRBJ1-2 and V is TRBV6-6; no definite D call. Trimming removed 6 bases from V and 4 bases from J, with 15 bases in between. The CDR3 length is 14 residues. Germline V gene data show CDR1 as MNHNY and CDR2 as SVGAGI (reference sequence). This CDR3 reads CASREGGSSYGYTF. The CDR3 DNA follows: TGTGCCAGCAGGGAGGGCGGCAGTAGCTATGGCTACACCTTC.

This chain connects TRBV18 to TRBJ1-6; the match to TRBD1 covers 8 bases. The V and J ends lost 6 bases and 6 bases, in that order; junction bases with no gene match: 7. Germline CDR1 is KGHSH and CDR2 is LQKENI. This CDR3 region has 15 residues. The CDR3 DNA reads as TGTGCCAGCTCCCTCGGACAGGGAAGTAATTCACCCCTCCACTTT. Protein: CASSLGQGSNSPLHF. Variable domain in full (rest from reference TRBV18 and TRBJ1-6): NAGVMQNPRHLVRRRGQEARLRCSPMKGHSHVYWYRQLPEEGLKFMVYLQKENIIDESGMPKERFSAEFPKEGPSILRIQQVVRGDSAAYFCASSLGQGSNSPLHFGNGTRLTVT.

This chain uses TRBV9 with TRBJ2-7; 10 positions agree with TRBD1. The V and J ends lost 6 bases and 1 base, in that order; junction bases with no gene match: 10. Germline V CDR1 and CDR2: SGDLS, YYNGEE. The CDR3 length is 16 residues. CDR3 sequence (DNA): TGTGCCAGCAACCCACGGGGGGACAGGGGATCCTACGAGCAGTACTTC. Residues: CASNPRGDRGSYEQYF.

The CDR3 reads CASSQDPARERGYTF. Written as DNA, the CDR3 is TGCGCCAGCAGCCAAGATCCGGCCCGCGAGAGAGGCTACACCTTC. V gene TRBV4-1 combines with J gene TRBJ1-2; D gene uncertain. The CDR3 runs 15 residues. V dropped 0 bases and J dropped 8 bases, with 16 bases sitting between them. The germline V gene has CDR1 MGHRA and CDR2 YSYEKL.